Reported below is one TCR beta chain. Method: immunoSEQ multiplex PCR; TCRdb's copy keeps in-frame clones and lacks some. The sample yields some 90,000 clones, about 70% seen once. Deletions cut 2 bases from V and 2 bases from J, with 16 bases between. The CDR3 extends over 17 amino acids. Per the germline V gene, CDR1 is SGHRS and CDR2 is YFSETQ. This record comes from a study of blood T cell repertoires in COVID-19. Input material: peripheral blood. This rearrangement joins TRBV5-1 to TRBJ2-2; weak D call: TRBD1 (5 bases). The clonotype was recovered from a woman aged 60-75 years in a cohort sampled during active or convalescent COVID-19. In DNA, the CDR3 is TGCGCCAGCAGCTTACAGCGAGACAGCTCCAACACCGGGGAGCTGTTTTTT. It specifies CASSLQRDSSNTGELFF. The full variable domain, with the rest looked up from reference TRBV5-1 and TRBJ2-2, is KAGVTQTPRYLIKTRGQQVTLSCSPISGHRSVSWYQQTPGQGLQFLFEYFSETQRNKGNFPGRFSGRQFSNSRSEMNVSTLELGDSALYLCASSLQRDSSNTGELFFGEGSRLTVL.